Listed below are T cell receptor beta chains from one sample, sequenced in a study of beta chain features in type 1 diabetes. Profiled with immunoSEQ multiplex PCR; TCRdb holds only in-frame clones, not every one. The data hold approximately 43,000 clones, with about 68% observed a single time. The sequencing input was Tregs from blood. Source of these receptors: a man aged 25 to 45 with type 1 diabetes. Some clones in this sample may be carry-over from other donors' samples. Each CDR3 is given with its conserved first and last residue. Each record gives: J gene, clone size, V gene, D gene, CDR3 DNA, CDR3 protein. D genes are given only for firm matches. Size tells how often a clone was seen (once, few, many) or the class of an expanded clone, and some rows leave it out.

>TRBJ2-7|.|TRBV2|TRBD2
TGTGCCAGCAGTGTTCCCGGGACTAACGAGCAGTACTTC
CASSVPGTNEQYF
>TRBJ1-1|.|TRBV9|.
TGTGCCAGCAGCATAGAGTCGGGCACTGAAGCTTTCTTT
CASSIESGTEAFF
>TRBJ2-1|.|TRBV4-3|.
TGCGCCAGCAGCCAAGATTGGAGGGATTCTTACAATGAGCAGTTCTTC
CASSQDWRDSYNEQFF
>TRBJ1-4|medium-sized|TRBV10-3|.
TGTGCCATCAGGGACAGCGGGAGGGAAAAACTGTTTTTT
CAIRDSGREKLFF
>TRBJ1-2|once|TRBV7-9|.
TGTGCCAGCAGCAATAGCCGGGGTACGGGGGGCTACACCTTC
CASSNSRGTGGYTF
>TRBJ1-2|.|TRBV28|TRBD1
TGTGCCAGCAGTCCAGGACAGGGGGTCTATGGCTACACCTTC
CASSPGQGVYGYTF
>TRBJ2-1|.|TRBV6-5|TRBD2
TGTGCCAGCATCCTTAGCGGGGGTGACCCTAATGAGCAGTTCTTC
CASILSGGDPNEQFF
>TRBJ2-2|.|TRBV11-3|TRBD1
TGTGCCAGCAGTCAAGGGACAGTGGACACCGGGGAGCTGTTTTTT
CASSQGTVDTGELFF
>TRBJ1-6|.|TRBV19|TRBD1
TGTGCCAGTAGTGACCAGGGGGCGCGGTATAATTCACCCCTCCACTTT
CASSDQGARYNSPLHF
>TRBJ2-1|.|TRBV9|.
TGTGCCAGCAGCGGGGGCTACGACAATGAGCAGTTCTTC
CASSGGYDNEQFF
>TRBJ1-2|few|TRBV28|.
TGTGCCAGCACGACAGGTGACTATGGCTACACCTTC
CASTTGDYGYTF
>TRBJ2-1|.|TRBV6-5|TRBD1
TGTGCCAGCAGTTGGGCCGGGACAGGGTTTTATGAGCAGTTCTTC
CASSWAGTGFYEQFF
>TRBJ2-7|.|TRBV25-1|TRBD1
TGTGCCAGCAGTGCCCTACCGGGACAGGGGACCTACGAGCAGTACTTC
CASSALPGQGTYEQYF
>TRBJ2-5|.|TRBV27|TRBD2
TGTGCCAGCAGTTTCACCGGACTAGCGGGGGTGGAGACCCAGTACTTC
CASSFTGLAGVETQYF
>TRBJ2-1|.|TRBV6-5|TRBD2
TGTGCCAGCAGTTACTCGGGACTAGCGGCTGATGAGCAGTTCTTC
CASSYSGLAADEQFF
>TRBJ1-2|.|TRBV4-3|TRBD1
TGCGCCAGCAGCCAGGGGAGACAGGGTTTCTATGGCTACACCTTC
CASSQGRQGFYGYTF
>TRBJ2-1|.|TRBV11-1|TRBD1
TGTGCCAGCAGCCCTGGACAGGTTTACAATGAGCAGTTCTTC
CASSPGQVYNEQFF
>TRBJ1-1|.|TRBV7-9|.
TGTGCCAGCAGCCCACAGGATTTAGCTTTCTTT
CASSPQDLAFF
>TRBJ1-1|few|TRBV20-1|.
TGCAGTGGGGAGGCGAACACTGAAGCTTTCTTT
CSGEANTEAFF
>TRBJ2-1|.|TRBV5-5|TRBD2
TGTGCCAGCAGCTTAAGACTAGCGGGGATTCAGTTCTTC
CASSLRLAGIQFF
>TRBJ2-3|.|TRBV5-1|.
TGCGCCAGCACCCCAGGACTAAGCACAGATACGCAGTATTTT
CASTPGLSTDTQYF
>TRBJ1-1|.|TRBV6-1|.
TGTGCCAGCAGTGACCCGGGGAGGGCGAACACTGAAGCTTTCTTT
CASSDPGRANTEAFF
>TRBJ2-2|.|TRBV2|.
TGTGCCAGCAGGAAAGAGGGCACCGGGGAGCTGTTTTTT
CASRKEGTGELFF
>TRBJ2-1|.|TRBV5-6|.
TGTGCCAGCAGCGGAGCTACCAAGGGGGAGAGAGGGAGAGGGGAGCAGCTCTTC
CASSGATKGERGRGEQLF
>TRBJ2-1|.|TRBV14|.
TGTGCCAGCAGCCCCCTTAGGGGGGGGTACAATGAGCAGTTCTTC
CASSPLRGGYNEQFF
>TRBJ1-1|.|TRBV19|TRBD1
TGTGCCAGTATTCAGACAGGGGAGGGCACTGAAGCTTTCTTT
CASIQTGEGTEAFF
>TRBJ1-2|.|TRBV5-1|.
TGCGCCAGCAGCGCTGACAGGTCCGGACATGGCTACACCTTC
CASSADRSGHGYTF
>TRBJ2-1|few|TRBV7-2|TRBD1
TGTGCCAGCAGCTTAAACAGGGGGTTGGGTGAGCAGTTCTTC
CASSLNRGLGEQFF
>TRBJ1-6|.|TRBV6-1|.
TGTGCCAGCAGTGCCCGTGAGACTCCCGTTTATTCACCCCTCCACTTT
CASSARETPVYSPLHF
>TRBJ2-1|.|TRBV7-8|.
TGTGCCAGCAGCCCAATTCGGACTCGTATTATAACAAGGGTGGGTGAGCAGTTCTTC
CASSPIRTRIITRVGEQFF
>TRBJ2-7|few|TRBV5-1|.
TGCGCCAGCAGCTTGGAGTGGCAGGGAAGCGAGCAGTACTTC
CASSLEWQGSEQYF
>TRBJ1-1|once|TRBV5-1|TRBD1
TGCGCCAGCAGCTTCACAGGGGGCGATGACACTGAAGCTTTCTTT
CASSFTGGDDTEAFF
>TRBJ1-4|few|TRBV19|.
TGTGCCAGTATCAACCGGGGGTCCGAAAAACTGTTTTTT
CASINRGSEKLFF
>TRBJ2-1|.|TRBV5-1|.
TGCGCCAGCAGCTTGGAATACCGCAGTCTCCCCTACAATGAGCAGTTCTTC
CASSLEYRSLPYNEQFF
>TRBJ1-3|.|TRBV25-1|.
TGTGCCAGCAGTGTGGGAGCTGGAAACACCATATATTTT
CASSVGAGNTIYF
>TRBJ1-2|.|TRBV2|TRBD1
TGTGCCAGCAGTGAAGTCCGTCCGGGAAGGGACAGGGGGACCTATGGCTACACCTTC
CASSEVRPGRDRGTYGYTF
>TRBJ2-5|few|TRBV29-1|TRBD1
TGCAGCGTTCGGACAGGGTGGGGCCAAGAGACCCAGTACTTC
CSVRTGWGQETQYF
>TRBJ1-2|.|TRBV29-1|.
TGCAGCGCCGCCGGCAGGGCTAACTATGGCTACACCTTC
CSAAGRANYGYTF
>TRBJ1-2|.|TRBV19|.
TGTGCCAGTACTCCCGGGCGGAACCGAGCTAGCGCCTACACCTTC
CASTPGRNRASAYTF
>TRBJ2-5|.|TRBV28|.
TGTGCCAGCCGGAGGGACAGAGAGACCCAGTACTTC
CASRRDRETQYF
>TRBJ1-2|.|TRBV6-1|TRBD1
TGTGCCAGCACCGACAGGGAAAACTATGGCTACACCTTC
CASTDRENYGYTF
>TRBJ2-7|once|TRBV18|.
TGTGCCAGCTCACCAAACTCCTCCTGGGCGTACGAGCAGTACTTC
CASSPNSSWAYEQYF
>TRBJ2-3|.|TRBV28|TRBD2
TGTGCCAGCAGTTTAGGCGGGGGGGCAGATACGCAGTATTTT
CASSLGGGADTQYF
>TRBJ2-3|.|TRBV5-1|TRBD1
TGCGCCAGCAGCTGGACAGGGCCGGACACAGATACGCAGTATTTT
CASSWTGPDTDTQYF
>TRBJ1-6|.|TRBV6-6|.
TGTGCCAGCAGCTTACGGAGGGATGGGGGTTCACCCCTCCACTTT
CASSLRRDGGSPLHF
>TRBJ2-7|few|TRBV11-2|TRBD2
TGTGCCAGCAGCCCGGGGAGGGCCCTCTACGAGCAGTACTTC
CASSPGRALYEQYF
>TRBJ1-6|.|TRBV25-1|.
TGTGCCAGCAGTGAATATTACAGAAATTCACCCCTCCACTTT
CASSEYYRNSPLHF
>TRBJ1-1|.|TRBV6-1|.
TGTGCCAGCAGTGTCTACCGAAGAGGAACTGAAGCTTTCTTT
CASSVYRRGTEAFF
>TRBJ2-3|few|TRBV7-9|.
TGTGCCAGCAGCTCGTCTACAGATACGCAGTATTTT
CASSSSTDTQYF
>TRBJ2-3|.|TRBV28|TRBD2
TGTGCCAGCAGCCGGTACTCAGCGGGGGGGCGGGACACAGATACGCAGTATTTT
CASSRYSAGGRDTDTQYF
>TRBJ2-7|.|TRBV19|TRBD1
TGTGCCAGGGGACAGGCGGAGGGTTACGAGCAGTACTTC
CARGQAEGYEQYF
>TRBJ2-1|few|TRBV6-1|.
TGTGCCAGCAGTGAAGGGTATCGGAATGAGCAGTTCTTC
CASSEGYRNEQFF